The 10 T cell receptor beta chains presented below share a single source sample, sequenced in a study of T-cell reconstitution after alpha-beta-depleted transplantation in children. For TCRbeta, the library was prepared with unique molecular identifiers. MiXCR, run by TCRdb on the PCR reads, gives a single entry per CDR3 protein. The profile shows about 260,000 distinct CDR3 sequences, roughly 8.2% of them singletons. The sequencing here drew on PBMCs, mostly from graft donor cells, taken 180 days after TCRalphabeta/CD19-depleted stem cell transplant. All receptors derive from a male patient between 10 and 17 years old who had a stem cell transplant for acute lymphoblastic leukemia, so the T cells may come from the graft donor.

The chain links TRBV4-2 to TRBJ2-7; 11 bases map to TRBD2. The germline gives CDR1 LGHNA, CDR2 YNFKEQ. V trimming: 3 bases; J trimming: 4 bases; junction bases outside the gene matches: 5. CDR3 length equals 15 residues. The CDR3 reads CASSQLAGGGYEQYF. CDR3 in DNA: TGTGCCAGCAGCCAGCTAGCGGGGGGCGGGTACGAGCAGTACTTC.

The sample holds many counts of this clonotype. The rearrangement uses TRBV3-1 and TRBJ2-7; D might be TRBD1 or TRBD2, each matching 5 bases. The CDR3 contains 15 residues. V was clipped by 4 bases and J by 4 bases, with 17 bases between them. CDR1 is LGHDT, CDR2 YNNKEL, per germline (reference sequence). The CDR3 sequence is CASSPITGALYEQYF. Here the CDR3 DNA reads TGTGCCAGCAGCCCAATCACCGGGGCATTGTACGAGCAGTACTTC.

This clonotype was recorded at least ten times. The chain has TRBV28 and TRBJ1-3; D not certain. Germline V gene data show CDR1 as MDHEN and CDR2 as SYDVKM. The CDR3 runs 15 residues. With 5 bases removed from V and 8 bases from J, the gap between germline ends came to 19 bases. The CDR3 sequence is CASSREGPRRDTIYF. CDR3 DNA sequence: TGTGCCAGCAGTAGGGAGGGTCCAAGGCGCGACACCATATATTTT.

This clonotype showed up many times. V and J are TRBV7-9 and TRBJ1-1, with 9 bases matching TRBD1. There are 16 residues in the CDR3. The germline V gene encodes CDR1 SEHNR and CDR2 FQNEAQ (reference sequence). V lost 1 base to trimming and J lost 4 bases; unmatched junction nucleotides: 7. CDR3 region: CASSLVGTGRSTEAFF. The CDR3 region has the DNA TGTGCCAGCAGCTTAGTGGGGACAGGGAGGAGCACTGAAGCTTTCTTT.

This clonotype was observed at least ten times. The J gene is TRBJ2-7, the V gene TRBV29-1, with a weak D call TRBD1 (6 bases). Germline V gives CDR1 SQVTM, CDR2 ANQGSEA. This CDR3 contains 13 residues. V was cut by 3 bases and J by 1 base, with 10 bases left in between. For the CDR3, the DNA is TGCAGCGTTGAGAACAGGGAGTCCTACGAGCAGTACTTC. Translating it yields CSVENRESYEQYF.

This clonotype was seen repeatedly, ten times or more. This chain connects TRBV5-1 to TRBJ2-2, with D maybe TRBD2 (6 bases). This CDR3 comprises 20 residues. Trimming removed 0 bases at V and 5 bases at J, with 26 bases between. Germline CDR1 SGHRS, CDR2 YFSETQ. CDR3 protein: CASSLAVGGFSPGGTGELFF. The CDR3 nucleotides read TGCGCCAGCAGCTTGGCGGTGGGCGGATTCTCCCCAGGAGGGACCGGGGAGCTGTTTTTT.

A remark on this clonotype: Since a much larger clone is just one base distant, this may be a read error. The chain is built from TRBV7-2 and TRBJ2-5; TRBD2 matches 12 bases. Germline values: CDR1 SGHTA, CDR2 FQGNSA. This CDR3 is 16 amino acids long. V trimming: 4 bases; J trimming: 6 bases; junction bases outside the gene matches: 9. The CDR3 reads CASSYRLAGAMKTQYF. The CDR3 DNA is TGTGCCAGCAGCTACCGACTAGCGGGAGCGATGAAGACCCAGTACTTC.

The sample holds many counts of this clonotype. This rearrangement joins TRBV11-1 to TRBJ2-1, with 8 bases lining up with TRBD1. Germline values: CDR1 SGHAT, CDR2 FQDESV (reference sequence). V trimming: 3 bases; J trimming: 9 bases; junction bases outside the gene matches: 4. The CDR3 spans 13 residues. This CDR3 is CASSFRGQGEQFF. The CDR3 DNA is TGTGCCAGCAGCTTCAGGGGGCAAGGTGAGCAGTTCTTC.

On this clonotype itself: This may be a read error: a much more frequent sequence differs by one nucleotide. V gene TRBV28 combines with J gene TRBJ2-7; 7 bases map to TRBD1. This CDR3 has 13 residues. V shed 8 bases, J shed 2 bases, and the junction held 6 bases outside the gene matches. Germline CDR1 MDHEN, CDR2 SYDVKM. Here the CDR3 DNA reads TGTGCCAGCGATGGACAGGAACCCTACGAGCAGTACGTC. Residues: CASDGQEPYEQYV.

This clonotype was detected many times. The chain recombines TRBV7-2 with TRBJ2-5, with 7 bases fitting TRBD1. The CDR3 is 15 amino acids. Looked up from germline, CDR1 is SGHTA and CDR2 is FQGNSA. V was pared by 5 bases and J by 5 bases, with 11 bases of the junction left unmatched. CDR3 DNA: TGTGCCAGCAGCCCTACAGGGGCCGAATGGGAGACCCAGTACTTC. Translated: CASSPTGAEWETQYF.